This TCR beta chain was sequenced in a study of blood T cell repertoires in COVID-19. About the research overall: The United States, Italy and Spain supplied acute and convalescent COVID-19 samples. Nucleic acid was either cDNA or gDNA, and it came from T cells, B-cell-depleted T cells, or PBMCs.

Per the original data handling: Nucleated cell number was recorded as an estimate derived from reference gene primer amplification. This table comes from immunoSEQ multiplex PCR, and its TCRdb copy is limited to in-frame clones, with some not included. The V and J calls and clone size come from that table; D and trimming were worked out from the DNA. This sample has hundreds of thousands of clones, with roughly nine tenths found just once. In this sample, this clone turned up once. From germline, CDR1 is ENHRY and CDR2 SYGVKD. Between the trimmed V and J ends, which lost 4 bases and 2 bases, there was a span of 8 bases. This CDR3 spans 13 amino acids.

Sequencing was done on a sample of peripheral blood. The TCR comes from a man aged 35-49 years with acute or convalescent COVID-19. The genes are TRBV10-3 and TRBJ1-2; D remains unclear. CDR3 sequence reads: CAISVEGNYGYTF. In DNA, the CDR3 is TGTGCCATCAGTGTGGAGGGCAACTATGGCTACACCTTC.